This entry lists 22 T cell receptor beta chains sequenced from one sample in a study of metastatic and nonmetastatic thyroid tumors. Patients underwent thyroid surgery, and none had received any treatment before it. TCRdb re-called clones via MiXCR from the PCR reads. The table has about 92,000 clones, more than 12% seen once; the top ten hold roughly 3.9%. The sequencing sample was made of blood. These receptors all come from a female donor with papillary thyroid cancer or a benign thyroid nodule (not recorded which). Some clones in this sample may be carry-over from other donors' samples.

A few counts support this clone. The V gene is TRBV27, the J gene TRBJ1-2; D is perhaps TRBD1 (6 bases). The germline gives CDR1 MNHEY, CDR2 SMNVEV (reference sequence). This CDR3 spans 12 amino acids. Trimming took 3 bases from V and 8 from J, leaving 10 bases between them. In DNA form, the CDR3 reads TGTGCCAGCAGTTTCTCAGGGGTGGGCTACACCTTC. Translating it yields CASSFSGVGYTF.

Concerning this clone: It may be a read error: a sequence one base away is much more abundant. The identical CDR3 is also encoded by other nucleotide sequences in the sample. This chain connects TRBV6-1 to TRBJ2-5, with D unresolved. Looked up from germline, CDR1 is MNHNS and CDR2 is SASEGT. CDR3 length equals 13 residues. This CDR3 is CASSGSRKETQYF. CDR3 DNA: TGTGCCAGCAGTGGAAGTAGGAAAGAGACACAGTACTTC.

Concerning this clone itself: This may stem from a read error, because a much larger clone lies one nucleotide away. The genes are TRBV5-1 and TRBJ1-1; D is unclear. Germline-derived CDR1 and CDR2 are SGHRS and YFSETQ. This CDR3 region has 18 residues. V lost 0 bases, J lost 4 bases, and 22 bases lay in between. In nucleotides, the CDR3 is TGCGCCAGCAGCTTGGCGGATCAGATTTTGATAGGAGCCACTGAAGCTTTCTTT. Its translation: CASSLADQILIGATEAFF. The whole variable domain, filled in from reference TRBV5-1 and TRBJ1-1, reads KAGVTQTPRYLIKTRGQQVTLSCSPISGHRSVSWYQQTPGQGLQFLFEYFSETQRNKGNFPGRFSGRQFSNSRSEMNVSTLELGDSALYLCASSLADQILIGATEAFFGQGTRLTVV.

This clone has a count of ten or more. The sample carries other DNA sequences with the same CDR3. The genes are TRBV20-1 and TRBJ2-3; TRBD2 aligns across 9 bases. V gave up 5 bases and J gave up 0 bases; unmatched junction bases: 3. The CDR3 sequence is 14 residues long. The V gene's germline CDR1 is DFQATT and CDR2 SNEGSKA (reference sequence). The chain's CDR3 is CSASTSGSTDTQYF. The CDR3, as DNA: TGCAGTGCTTCGACTAGCGGCAGCACAGATACGCAGTATTTT.

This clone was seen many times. CDR3 nucleotides: TGTGCCAGCAGCTTGGGGACAGGTTTAAACAATGAGCAGTTCTTC. This gives the protein CASSLGTGLNNEQFF. This sequence joins TRBV7-3 and TRBJ2-1; the match to TRBD1 covers 8 bases. CDR1 and CDR2 (germline): SGHTA, FQGTGA. The CDR3 totals 15 residues. Trimming at V came to 3 bases and at J to 5 bases, leaving 6 bases not matched to a gene.

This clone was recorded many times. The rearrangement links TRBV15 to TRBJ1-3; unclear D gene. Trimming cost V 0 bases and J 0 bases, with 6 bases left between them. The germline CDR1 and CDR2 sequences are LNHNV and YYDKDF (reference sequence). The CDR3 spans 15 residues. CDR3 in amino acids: CATSRDFSSGNTIYF. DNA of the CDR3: TGTGCCACCAGCAGAGATTTTAGCTCTGGAAACACCATATATTTT.

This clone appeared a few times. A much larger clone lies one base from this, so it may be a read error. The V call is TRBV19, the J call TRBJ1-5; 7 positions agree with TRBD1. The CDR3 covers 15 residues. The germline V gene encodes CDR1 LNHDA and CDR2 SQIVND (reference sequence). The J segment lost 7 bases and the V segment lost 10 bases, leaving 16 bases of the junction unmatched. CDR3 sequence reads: CAISRQGDGEQPQHF. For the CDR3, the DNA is TGTGCCATTAGCCGACAGGGAGATGGAGAGCAGCCCCAGCATTTT.

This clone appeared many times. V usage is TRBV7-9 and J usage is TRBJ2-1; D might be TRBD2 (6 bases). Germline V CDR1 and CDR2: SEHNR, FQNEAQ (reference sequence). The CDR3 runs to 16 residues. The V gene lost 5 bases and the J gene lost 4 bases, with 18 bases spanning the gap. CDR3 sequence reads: CASSPAGSRPYNEQFF. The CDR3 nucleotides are TGTGCCAGCAGCCCGGCGGGGTCCCGGCCGTACAATGAGCAGTTCTTC.

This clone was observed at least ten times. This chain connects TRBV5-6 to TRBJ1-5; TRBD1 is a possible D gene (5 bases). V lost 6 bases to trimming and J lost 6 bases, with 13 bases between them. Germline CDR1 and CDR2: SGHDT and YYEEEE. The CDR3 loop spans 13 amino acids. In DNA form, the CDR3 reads TGTGCCAGCAATAAGGGGTTCACTCAGCCCCAGCATTTT. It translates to CASNKGFTQPQHF.

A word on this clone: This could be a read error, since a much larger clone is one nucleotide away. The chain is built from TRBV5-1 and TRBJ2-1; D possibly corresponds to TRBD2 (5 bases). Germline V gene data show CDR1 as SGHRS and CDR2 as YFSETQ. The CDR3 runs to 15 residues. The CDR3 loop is CASSLSGLPYNDQFF. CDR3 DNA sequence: TGCGCCAGCAGCTTGAGCGGTCTCCCCTACAATGATCAGTTCTTC. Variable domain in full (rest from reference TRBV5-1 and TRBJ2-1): KAGVTQTPRYLIKTRGQQVTLSCSPISGHRSVSWYQQTPGQGLQFLFEYFSETQRNKGNFPGRFSGRQFSNSRSEMNVSTLELGDSALYLCASSLSGLPYNDQFFGPGTRLTVL.

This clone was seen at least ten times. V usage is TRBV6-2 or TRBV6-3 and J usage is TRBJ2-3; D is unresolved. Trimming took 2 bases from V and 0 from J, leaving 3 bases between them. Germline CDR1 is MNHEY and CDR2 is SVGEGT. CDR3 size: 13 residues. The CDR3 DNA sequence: TGTGCCAGCAGTTACGACAGCACAGATACGCAGTATTTT. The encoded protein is CASSYDSTDTQYF.

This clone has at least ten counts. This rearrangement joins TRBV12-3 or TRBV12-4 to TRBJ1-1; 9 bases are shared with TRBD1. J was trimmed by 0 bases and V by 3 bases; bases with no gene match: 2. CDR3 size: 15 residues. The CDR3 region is CASSFTGGLNTEAFF. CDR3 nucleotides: TGTGCCAGCAGTTTCACAGGGGGCTTGAACACTGAAGCTTTCTTT.

The CDR3 reads CASSGFRPGQEYEQYV. CDR3 nucleotide sequence: TGTGCCAGCAGTGGTTTCCGGCCTGGACAGGAATACGAGCAGTACGTC. The chain is built from TRBV6-1 and TRBJ2-7, with TRBD1 identical over 7 bases. CDR3 length: 16 amino acids. Per the germline V gene, CDR1 is MNHNS and CDR2 is SASEGT. The J segment lost 4 bases and the V segment lost 4 bases, leaving 13 bases of the junction unmatched.

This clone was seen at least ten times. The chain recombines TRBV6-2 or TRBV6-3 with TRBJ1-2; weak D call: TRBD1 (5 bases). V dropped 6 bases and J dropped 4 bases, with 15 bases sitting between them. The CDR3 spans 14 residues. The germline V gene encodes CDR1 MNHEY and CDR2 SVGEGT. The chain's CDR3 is CASSPRLGGYGYTF. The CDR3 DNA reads TGTGCCAGCAGCCCGCGGCTCGGGGGCTATGGCTACACCTTC.

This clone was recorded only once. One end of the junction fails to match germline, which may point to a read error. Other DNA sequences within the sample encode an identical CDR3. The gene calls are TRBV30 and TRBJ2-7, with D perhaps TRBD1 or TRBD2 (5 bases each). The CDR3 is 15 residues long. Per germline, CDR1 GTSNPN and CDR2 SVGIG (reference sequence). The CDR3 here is CAWRPPGPSSYEQYF. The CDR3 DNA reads TGTGCATGGAGGCCCCCAGGGCCTAGCTCATACGAGCAGTACTTC.

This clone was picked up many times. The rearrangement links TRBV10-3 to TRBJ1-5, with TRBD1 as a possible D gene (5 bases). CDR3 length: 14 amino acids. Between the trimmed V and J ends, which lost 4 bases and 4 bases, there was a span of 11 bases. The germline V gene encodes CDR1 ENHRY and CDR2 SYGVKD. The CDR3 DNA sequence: TGTGCCATCAGTGCAGGGATCCCAAATCAGCCCCAGCATTTT. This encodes CAISAGIPNQPQHF.

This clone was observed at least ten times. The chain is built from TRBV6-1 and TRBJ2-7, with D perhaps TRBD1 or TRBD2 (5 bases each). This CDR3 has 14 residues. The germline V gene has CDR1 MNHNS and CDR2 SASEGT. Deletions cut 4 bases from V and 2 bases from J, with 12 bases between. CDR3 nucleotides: TGTGCCAGCAGTGCCGGGACGGTTACCTACGAGCAGTACTTC. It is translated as CASSAGTVTYEQYF.

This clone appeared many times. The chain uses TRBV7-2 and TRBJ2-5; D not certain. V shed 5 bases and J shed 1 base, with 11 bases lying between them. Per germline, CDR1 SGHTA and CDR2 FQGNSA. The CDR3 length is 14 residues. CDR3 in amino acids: CASSPGLFQETQYF. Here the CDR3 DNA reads TGTGCCAGCAGCCCTGGTCTCTTCCAAGAGACCCAGTACTTC.

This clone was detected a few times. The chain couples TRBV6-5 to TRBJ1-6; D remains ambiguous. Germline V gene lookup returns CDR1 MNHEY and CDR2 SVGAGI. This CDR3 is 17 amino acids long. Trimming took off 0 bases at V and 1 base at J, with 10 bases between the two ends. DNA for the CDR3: TGTGCCAGCAGTTACTCCGCACACGTGTCCTATAATTCACCCCTCCACTTT. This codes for CASSYSAHVSYNSPLHF.

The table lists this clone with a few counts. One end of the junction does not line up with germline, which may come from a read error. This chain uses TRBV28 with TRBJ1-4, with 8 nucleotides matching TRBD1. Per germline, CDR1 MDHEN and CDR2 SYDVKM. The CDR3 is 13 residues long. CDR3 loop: CASSPPDGDRLFF. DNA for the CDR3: TGCGCCAGCAGTCCTCCGGACGGGGACAGGCTGTTTTTT.

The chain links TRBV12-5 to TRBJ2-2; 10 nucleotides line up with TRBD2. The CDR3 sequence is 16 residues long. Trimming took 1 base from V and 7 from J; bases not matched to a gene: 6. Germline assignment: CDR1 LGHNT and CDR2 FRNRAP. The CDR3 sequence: CASGLGAGGSVGELFF. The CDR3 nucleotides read TGTGCTAGTGGTTTGGGAGCGGGAGGGAGCGTCGGGGAGCTGTTTTTT. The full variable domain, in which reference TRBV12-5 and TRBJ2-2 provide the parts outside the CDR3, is DARVTQTPRHKVTEMGQEVTMRCQPILGHNTVFWYRQTMMQGLELLAYFRNRAPLDDSGMPKDRFSAEMPDATLATLKIQPSEPRDSAVYFCASGLGAGGSVGELFFGEGSRLTVL.

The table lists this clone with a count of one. The CDR3 coding sequence is TGCGCCAGCAGCTCAGCGTTAACTCGGGAAGGGACCCAGTACTTC. It specifies CASSSALTREGTQYF. The V and J genes are TRBV4-1 and TRBJ2-5; perhaps TRBD2 as D (5 bases). CDR1 is MGHRA, CDR2 YSYEKL, per germline. This CDR3 has 15 amino acids. With 5 bases removed from V and 7 bases from J, the gap between germline ends came to 20 bases.